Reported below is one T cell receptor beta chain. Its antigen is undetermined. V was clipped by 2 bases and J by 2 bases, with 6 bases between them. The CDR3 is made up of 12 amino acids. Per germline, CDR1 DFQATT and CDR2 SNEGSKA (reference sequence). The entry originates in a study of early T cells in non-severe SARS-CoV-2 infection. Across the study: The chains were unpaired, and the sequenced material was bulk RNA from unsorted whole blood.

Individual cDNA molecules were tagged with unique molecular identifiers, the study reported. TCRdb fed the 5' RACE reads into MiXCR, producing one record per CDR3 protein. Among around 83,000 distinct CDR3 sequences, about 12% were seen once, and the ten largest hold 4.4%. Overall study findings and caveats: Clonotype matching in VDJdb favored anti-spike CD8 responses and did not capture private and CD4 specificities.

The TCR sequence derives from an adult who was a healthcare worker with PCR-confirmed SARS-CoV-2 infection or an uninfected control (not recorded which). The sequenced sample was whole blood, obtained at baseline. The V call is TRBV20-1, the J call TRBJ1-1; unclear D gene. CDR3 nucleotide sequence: TGCAGTGCTAGACCTAAAAACACTGAAGCTTTCTTT. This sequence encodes CSARPKNTEAFF.